This TCR beta chain derives from a study of cytomegalovirus exposure and HLA in healthy donors. This clone was seen more than once but under ten times. The PCR ran on 60 Vbeta and 13 Jbeta primers. Only in-frame clones appear in the TCRdb table, and some are missing; sequencing was by immunoSEQ multiplex PCR. The sample records approximately 90,000 clones, 65% to 80% being singletons. This TCR came from a woman in her forties or fifties in good health and CMV-seropositive. Input material: PBMCs.

CDR3 residues: CASSAQMNTEAFF. CDR3 bases: TGTGCCAGTAGCGCACAAATGAACACTGAAGCTTTCTTT. The V gene is TRBV19, the J gene TRBJ1-1; no clear D gene. Germline V gene data show CDR1 as LNHDA and CDR2 as SQIVND (reference sequence). The CDR3 is 13 amino acids. Trimming shortened V by 6 bases and J by 0 bases, and 8 bases separated the two germline ends. The variable domain in full, with the rest retrieved from reference TRBV19 and TRBJ1-1, is DGGITQSPKYLFRKEGQNVTLSCEQNLNHDAMYWYRQDPGQGLRLIYYSQIVNDFQKGDIAEGYSVSREKKESFPLTVTSAQKNPTAFYLCASSAQMNTEAFFGQGTRLTVV.